Listed below are T cell receptor beta chains from one sample, sequenced in a study of OX40 agonist ivuxolimab in advanced cancers. Method: immunoSEQ multiplex PCR; TCRdb's copy keeps in-frame clones and lacks some. The sample carries about 100,000 clones, over 75% recorded once. The sample consisted of CD4+ or CD8+ T cells sorted from blood, taken in a trial of the OX40 agonist ivuxolimab. Receptor source: an adult with an advanced solid tumor such as melanoma, head and neck, liver or kidney cancer. Both conserved end residues are part of each CDR3. D genes are given only for firm matches. The size field is filled for only some rows; it gives once, few, many or a size class.

.	.	TRBV15	TRBJ1-2	CATSPRGFYGYTF	TGTGCCACCAGCCCTAGAGGGTTCTATGGCTACACCTTC
.	once	TRBV7-8	TRBJ1-2	CASSLAGDGTFGYTF	TGTGCCAGCAGCTTAGCAGGGGACGGGACCTTTGGCTACACCTTC
.	.	TRBV7-6	TRBJ2-3	CASSSLTHSGSTDTQYF	TGTGCCAGCAGCTCTCTGACTCACAGCGGAAGCACAGATACGCAGTATTTT
TRBD1	.	TRBV11-3	TRBJ2-7	CASSSGTGISYEQYF	TGTGCCAGCAGCTCGGGGACAGGGATCTCCTACGAGCAGTACTTC
TRBD2	.	TRBV30	TRBJ2-3	CAWSVFGLATDTQYF	TGTGCCTGGAGTGTATTCGGACTAGCCACAGATACGCAGTATTTT
.	few	TRBV10-3	TRBJ1-5	CAISDRNQPQHF	TGTGCCATCAGTGACAGAAATCAGCCCCAGCATTTT
.	once	TRBV10-3	TRBJ2-3	CAISYGTHGTDTQYF	TGTGCCATCAGTTACGGGACCCATGGAACAGATACGCAGTATTTT
.	few	TRBV5-4	TRBJ1-1	CASSLQDTEAFF	TGTGCCAGCAGCTTGCAAGACACTGAAGCTTTCTTT
TRBD1	.	TRBV2	TRBJ1-5	CASGRTGGNQPQHF	TGTGCCAGCGGTCGGACAGGGGGAAATCAGCCCCAGCATTTT
TRBD2	.	TRBV27	TRBJ2-1	CASSLSRGRAPYNEQFF	TGTGCCAGCAGTTTGAGCCGCGGGAGGGCCCCCTACAATGAGCAGTTCTTC
.	few	TRBV7-8	TRBJ2-7	CASSLLRTYEQYF	TGTGCCAGCAGCTTATTACGGACCTACGAGCAGTACTTC
.	few	TRBV11-2	TRBJ2-4	CASSLVLGALGIQYF	TGTGCCAGCAGCTTAGTTTTAGGGGCCCTCGGCATTCAGTACTTC
.	.	TRBV19	TRBJ1-5	CASSLAAHSNQPQHF	TGTGCCAGTAGTCTTGCGGCCCATAGCAATCAGCCCCAGCATTTT
TRBD2	.	TRBV19	TRBJ2-7	CASSSHLAGGVEQYF	TGTGCCAGTAGTAGTCACCTAGCGGGAGGGGTCGAGCAGTACTTC
.	.	TRBV6-6	TRBJ1-4	CASRGGGRRREKLFF	TGTGCCAGCAGGGGAGGAGGGAGGCGTCGTGAAAAACTGTTTTTT
.	.	TRBV28	TRBJ1-2	CASSTGHFGYTF	TGTGCCAGCAGTACGGGACACTTTGGCTACACCTTC
.	.	TRBV5-4	TRBJ1-1	CASSRDPNTEAFF	TGTGCCAGCAGCCGGGACCCGAACACTGAAGCTTTCTTT
.	.	TRBV5-4	TRBJ2-7	CASSIPGTSSYEQYF	TGTGCCAGCAGCATACCCGGGACATCTTCCTACGAGCAGTACTTC
.	.	TRBV28	TRBJ1-2	CASSLKSGGAAGYTF	TGTGCCAGCAGTTTGAAATCCGGGGGCGCCGCGGGCTACACCTTC